Listed below are T cell receptor beta chains from one sample, sequenced in a study of T cell changes during pregnancy in multiple sclerosis. The method was immunoSEQ multiplex PCR; TCRdb's version includes in-frame clones alone and lacks a portion of them. The table lists about 35,000 clones, 91% of them singletons. The specimen was CD4+ T cells from peripheral blood mononuclear cells, collected in the third trimester of pregnancy. These TCRs come from a female donor in good health, enrolled as a control in a pregnancy study. The CDR3 runs from the conserved cysteine through the conserved F or W. The order of the fields is CDR3 length, clone size, V gene, J gene, D gene, CDR3 protein, CDR3 DNA. A D gene is named only where the DNA matches it firmly. The size field is filled for only some rows; it gives once, few, many or a size class.

CDR3 length: 13
clone size: NA
V gene: TRBV11-2
J gene: TRBJ1-2
D gene: NA
CDR3 protein: CASSSTGPYGYTF
CDR3 DNA: TGTGCCAGCAGCTCGACAGGTCCTTATGGCTACACCTTC

CDR3 length: 15
clone size: NA
V gene: TRBV28
J gene: TRBJ2-7
D gene: TRBD1
CDR3 protein: CASSLTSTGAYEQYF
CDR3 DNA: TGTGCCAGCAGTCTAACGTCGACAGGGGCCTACGAGCAGTACTTC

CDR3 length: 13
clone size: once
V gene: TRBV18
J gene: TRBJ1-3
D gene: TRBD1
CDR3 protein: CASSPGQGNTIYF
CDR3 DNA: TGTGCCAGCTCACCGGGACAGGGAAACACCATATATTTT

CDR3 length: 13
clone size: few
V gene: TRBV7-9
J gene: TRBJ1-1
D gene: TRBD1
CDR3 protein: CASSLGQDSEAFF
CDR3 DNA: TGTGCCAGCAGCTTGGGACAGGACTCTGAAGCTTTCTTT

CDR3 length: 17
clone size: NA
V gene: TRBV30
J gene: TRBJ2-3
D gene: TRBD2
CDR3 protein: CAWSSRTSGSRTDTQYF
CDR3 DNA: TGTGCCTGGAGTTCTCGGACTAGCGGGAGTCGGACAGATACGCAGTATTTT

CDR3 length: 16
clone size: NA
V gene: TRBV10-3
J gene: TRBJ1-1
D gene: TRBD1
CDR3 protein: CAISPRDRGQSTEAFF
CDR3 DNA: TGTGCCATCAGTCCCCGGGACAGGGGGCAAAGTACTGAAGCTTTCTTT

CDR3 length: 14
clone size: NA
V gene: TRBV19
J gene: TRBJ2-5
D gene: NA
CDR3 protein: CASSIQQHQETQYF
CDR3 DNA: TGTGCCAGTAGTATTCAACAACATCAAGAGACCCAGTACTTC

CDR3 length: 14
clone size: NA
V gene: TRBV28
J gene: TRBJ2-5
D gene: NA
CDR3 protein: CASSSLDNQETQYF
CDR3 DNA: TGTGCCAGCAGTTCCCTGGACAACCAAGAGACCCAGTACTTC

CDR3 length: 10
clone size: NA
V gene: TRBV29-1
J gene: TRBJ2-3
D gene: TRBD1
CDR3 protein: CSVTGVVEYF
CDR3 DNA: TGCAGCGTCACAGGGGTTGTGGAATATTTT

CDR3 length: 14
clone size: NA
V gene: TRBV13
J gene: TRBJ2-3
D gene: NA
CDR3 protein: CASSLGPGTDTQYF
CDR3 DNA: TGTGCCAGCAGCTTAGGACCGGGCACAGATACGCAGTATTTT

CDR3 length: 15
clone size: few
V gene: TRBV6-1
J gene: TRBJ2-7
D gene: TRBD2
CDR3 protein: CASSEGAGGPYEQYF
CDR3 DNA: TGTGCCAGCAGTGAAGGAGCGGGGGGTCCTTACGAGCAGTACTTC

CDR3 length: 17
clone size: NA
V gene: TRBV5-1
J gene: TRBJ2-5
D gene: TRBD1
CDR3 protein: CASSLSGTGFNGGTQYF
CDR3 DNA: TGCGCCAGCAGCCTTTCCGGGACAGGGTTTAACGGTGGGACCCAGTACTTC

CDR3 length: 16
clone size: NA
V gene: TRBV15
J gene: TRBJ2-2
D gene: TRBD1
CDR3 protein: CATSKASRGRTGELFF
CDR3 DNA: TGTGCCACCAGCAAAGCATCAAGGGGGCGCACCGGGGAGCTGTTTTTT

CDR3 length: 18
clone size: once
V gene: TRBV4-3
J gene: TRBJ2-2
D gene: TRBD2
CDR3 protein: CASSQDLAGGINTGELFF
CDR3 DNA: TGCGCCAGCAGCCAAGACCTAGCGGGAGGGATAAACACCGGGGAGCTGTTTTTT

CDR3 length: 14
clone size: once
V gene: TRBV2
J gene: TRBJ1-2
D gene: TRBD1
CDR3 protein: CASSRQGVDYGYTF
CDR3 DNA: TGTGCCAGCAGTAGACAGGGGGTTGACTATGGCTACACCTTC

CDR3 length: 18
clone size: once
V gene: TRBV27
J gene: TRBJ1-2
D gene: NA
CDR3 protein: CASSFFAVVGTSNYGYTF
CDR3 DNA: TGTGCCAGCAGTTTCTTTGCGGTGGTTGGAACATCTAACTATGGCTACACCTTC

CDR3 length: 14
clone size: NA
V gene: TRBV5-8
J gene: TRBJ1-1
D gene: NA
CDR3 protein: CASSYGITGTEAFF
CDR3 DNA: TGTGCCAGCAGCTACGGGATAACGGGCACTGAAGCTTTCTTT

CDR3 length: 17
clone size: NA
V gene: TRBV7-3
J gene: TRBJ2-6
D gene: NA
CDR3 protein: CASSLTPQGTGANVLTF
CDR3 DNA: TGTGCCAGCAGCTTAACCCCACAGGGAACTGGGGCCAACGTCCTGACTTTC

CDR3 length: 15
clone size: NA
V gene: TRBV2
J gene: TRBJ2-7
D gene: NA
CDR3 protein: CASSEGAGAPYEQYF
CDR3 DNA: TGTGCCAGCAGTGAAGGGGCAGGGGCCCCCTACGAGCAGTACTTC

CDR3 length: 13
clone size: NA
V gene: TRBV6-4
J gene: TRBJ1-1
D gene: NA
CDR3 protein: CASSEKQNTEAFF
CDR3 DNA: TGTGCCAGCAGTGAAAAACAGAACACTGAAGCTTTCTTT

CDR3 length: 16
clone size: NA
V gene: TRBV5-1
J gene: TRBJ1-4
D gene: NA
CDR3 protein: CASSPRQNPARERLFF
CDR3 DNA: TGCGCCAGCAGCCCTAGACAGAACCCCGCGAGAGAAAGACTGTTTTTT

CDR3 length: 16
clone size: NA
V gene: TRBV4-1
J gene: TRBJ2-3
D gene: TRBD1
CDR3 protein: CASRDYRGTVSDTQYF
CDR3 DNA: TGCGCCAGCAGGGATTATAGAGGGACAGTATCCGATACGCAGTATTTT

CDR3 length: 14
clone size: NA
V gene: TRBV19
J gene: TRBJ1-2
D gene: TRBD1
CDR3 protein: CASREIGDRAGYTF
CDR3 DNA: TGTGCCAGTAGAGAAATTGGGGACAGGGCGGGCTACACCTTC

CDR3 length: 16
clone size: once
V gene: TRBV4-3
J gene: TRBJ1-2
D gene: TRBD1
CDR3 protein: CASSQERTGGSYGYTF
CDR3 DNA: TGCGCCAGCAGCCAAGAACGTACAGGGGGATCTTATGGCTACACCTTC

CDR3 length: 12
clone size: NA
V gene: TRBV29-1
J gene: TRBJ2-1
D gene: NA
CDR3 protein: CSVEDVTVVQFF
CDR3 DNA: TGCAGCGTTGAAGATGTAACAGTGGTGCAGTTCTTC

CDR3 length: 16
clone size: once
V gene: TRBV5-1
J gene: TRBJ1-1
D gene: TRBD1
CDR3 protein: CASSGTGTGDPTEAFF
CDR3 DNA: TGCGCCAGCAGCGGGACCGGGACAGGGGATCCCACTGAAGCTTTCTTT

CDR3 length: 16
clone size: NA
V gene: TRBV19
J gene: TRBJ1-1
D gene: TRBD1
CDR3 protein: CASSVGPGQGETEAFF
CDR3 DNA: TGTGCCAGTAGTGTGGGGCCGGGACAGGGGGAGACTGAAGCTTTCTTT

CDR3 length: 15
clone size: NA
V gene: TRBV5-1
J gene: TRBJ1-5
D gene: NA
CDR3 protein: CASSKWGEVNQPQHF
CDR3 DNA: TGCGCCAGCAGCAAGTGGGGGGAGGTAAATCAGCCCCAGCATTTT

CDR3 length: 15
clone size: NA
V gene: TRBV5-8
J gene: TRBJ1-2
D gene: TRBD1
CDR3 protein: CASSWTGYENYGYTF
CDR3 DNA: TGTGCCAGCAGCTGGACAGGGTACGAAAACTATGGCTACACCTTC

CDR3 length: 14
clone size: NA
V gene: TRBV2
J gene: TRBJ1-4
D gene: TRBD1
CDR3 protein: CASGLDRGQEKLFF
CDR3 DNA: TGTGCCAGCGGGCTCGACAGGGGGCAGGAAAAACTGTTTTTT

CDR3 length: 16
clone size: NA
V gene: TRBV16
J gene: TRBJ1-1
D gene: TRBD1
CDR3 protein: CASSDGTGGMNTEAFF
CDR3 DNA: TGTGCCAGCAGCGACGGGACAGGGGGAATGAACACTGAAGCTTTCTTT

CDR3 length: 12
clone size: NA
V gene: TRBV6-5
J gene: TRBJ2-1
D gene: NA
CDR3 protein: CASSKTPTREFF
CDR3 DNA: TGTGCCAGCAGTAAGACTCCTACCCGGGAGTTCTTC

CDR3 length: 15
clone size: NA
V gene: TRBV7-3
J gene: TRBJ2-3
D gene: TRBD2
CDR3 protein: CASSPDSGGRNTQYF
CDR3 DNA: TGTGCCAGCAGCCCCGACAGCGGGGGCCGGAATACGCAGTATTTT

CDR3 length: 13
clone size: once
V gene: TRBV29-1
J gene: TRBJ2-7
D gene: TRBD1
CDR3 protein: CSVGYRGAYEQYF
CDR3 DNA: TGCAGCGTTGGGTACAGGGGCGCCTACGAGCAGTACTTC